This passage covers 20 T cell receptor beta chains from one sample sequenced in a study of cytomegalovirus exposure and HLA in healthy donors. Produced via immunoSEQ multiplex PCR; TCRdb's table is partial and in-frame only. The profile shows some 150,000 clones, 87% of them singletons. Sequencing was carried out using PBMCs. The receptors derive from a man aged 18 to 30 in good health and CMV-seropositive.

This clone was picked up one time. The chain combines TRBV14 with TRBJ2-3, with 8 bases matching TRBD2. The V gene end was trimmed by 3 bases and the J gene end by 4 bases; junction bases not matched to a gene: 3. CDR1 and CDR2 (germline): SGHDN, FVKESK. The CDR3 loop spans 14 amino acids. In DNA, the CDR3 is TGTGCCAGCAGCCAGGAAGCGGGAGCAGATACGCAGTATTTT. This sequence encodes CASSQEAGADTQYF. Combining the CDR3 with reference TRBV14 and TRBJ2-3 gives the whole variable domain EAGVTQFPSHSVIEKGQTVTLRCDPISGHDNLYWYRRVMGKEIKFLLHFVKESKQDESGMPNNRFLAERTGGTYSTLKVQPAELEDSGVYFCASSQEAGADTQYFGPGTRLTVL.

This rearrangement joins TRBV11-3 to TRBJ2-5; TRBD1 might be the D (6 bases). Germline V gene sequence: CDR1 SGHNT, CDR2 YENEEA. The V end lost 2 bases, the J end lost 3 bases, and 10 bases lay between the germline ends. CDR3 size: 14 residues. In DNA, the CDR3 is TGTGCCAGCAGCTTATCTGACAGGAAAGAGACCCAGTACTTC. The encoded protein is CASSLSDRKETQYF.

This chain joins TRBV5-1 and TRBJ2-7; D remains unclear. Germline CDR1 reads SGHRS; CDR2 reads YFSETQ. This CDR3 has 13 amino acids. Trimming took 0 bases from V and 6 from J, leaving 10 bases between them. The CDR3 coding sequence is TGCGCCAGCAGCTTGGAGGTGGCAGGCGAGCAGTACTTC. This encodes CASSLEVAGEQYF.

J is TRBJ2-5 and V is TRBV5-1; 8 nucleotides agree with TRBD2. Trimming cost V 6 bases and J 1 base; bases outside gene matches: 8. The CDR3 has 15 amino acids. CDR1 and CDR2 (germline): SGHRS, YFSETQ. The CDR3 protein is CASTTTAGGQETQYF. The DNA for the CDR3 is TGCGCCAGCACCACCACTGCGGGGGGCCAAGAGACCCAGTACTTC.

This clone has just one count. This sequence joins TRBV10-3 and TRBJ1-1; 8 nucleotides match TRBD1. The V segment lost 2 bases and the J segment 5 bases; nucleotides outside the gene matches: 4. The CDR3 loop spans 14 amino acids. Germline V CDR1 and CDR2: ENHRY, SYGVKD. This CDR3 reads CAISEGQGVTEAFF. CDR3 DNA sequence: TGTGCCATCAGTGAGGGACAGGGAGTTACTGAAGCTTTCTTT.

The rearrangement uses TRBV4-1 and TRBJ2-7, with 8 nucleotides matching TRBD2. Germline V gene sequence: CDR1 MGHRA, CDR2 YSYEKL. The J segment lost 0 bases and the V segment lost 1 base, leaving 5 bases of the junction unmatched. This CDR3 region has 16 residues. CDR3 region: CASSQGTGGNSYEQYF. CDR3 sequence (DNA): TGCGCCAGCAGCCAAGGAACGGGAGGGAACTCCTACGAGCAGTACTTC.

This sequence joins TRBV5-6 and TRBJ2-4, with TRBD1 matching over 7 bases. Germline V lookup: CDR1 SGHDT, CDR2 YYEEEE. Trimming cost V 2 bases and J 1 base; bases outside gene matches: 6. This CDR3 has 16 amino acids. The CDR3 bases are TGTGCCAGCAGCTTACGAGGACAGGTGGCCAAAAACATTCAGTACTTC. As protein: CASSLRGQVAKNIQYF.

The chain combines TRBV4-1 with TRBJ2-2; 7 bases match TRBD1. The V gene's germline CDR1 is MGHRA and CDR2 YSYEKL. The V segment lost 3 bases and the J segment 0 bases; nucleotides outside the gene matches: 4. CDR3 length: 16 amino acids. Here the CDR3 DNA reads TGCGCCAGCAGCCAGCCGGACAGGACGAACACCGGGGAGCTGTTTTTT. Protein: CASSQPDRTNTGELFF.

The V and J genes are TRBV6-1 and TRBJ2-1; no definite D call. Per the germline V gene, CDR1 is MNHNS and CDR2 is SASEGT. This CDR3 comprises 12 residues. V was trimmed by 2 bases and J by 10 bases, leaving 9 bases between them. CDR3 nucleotide sequence: TGTGCCAGCAGTGAATTTGTTCTGGAGCAGTTCTTC. This encodes CASSEFVLEQFF.

The chain has TRBV21-1 and TRBJ2-1; no DNA check was done on the table's D call, TRBD2. TRBV21-1 is a recognized pseudogene. The length of the CDR3 is 15 residues. The DNA for the CDR3 is TGTGCCAGCAGTGCCGGACTAGCGGGGCTCAATGAGCAGTTCTTC. This translates into CASSAGLAGLNEQFF.

The chain employs TRBV6-5 and TRBJ2-7, with D perhaps matching TRBD1 (5 bases). With 7 bases removed from V and 4 bases from J, the gap between germline ends came to 5 bases. CDR1 and CDR2 from the germline V gene are MNHEY and SVGAGI. The CDR3 loop spans 10 amino acids. The CDR3 reads CASTGYEQYF. The CDR3 nucleotides are TGTGCCAGCACAGGGTACGAGCAGTACTTC.

The chain has TRBV7-9 and TRBJ2-1; 8 bases fit TRBD2. J gave up 9 bases and V 4 bases, and 8 bases lay outside the gene matches. Germline CDR1 reads SEHNR; CDR2 reads FQNEAQ (reference sequence). The CDR3 is 14 residues long. CDR3 coding DNA: TGTGCCAGCAGCTCACTAGCGGAGCGCGGTGAGCAGTTCTTC. Translated, it gives CASSSLAERGEQFF.

The genes are TRBV6-1 and TRBJ2-7, with TRBD1 identical over 8 bases. Unmatched junction bases numbered 10, after V lost 0 bases and J lost 6 bases. This CDR3 has 16 amino acids. The germline gives CDR1 MNHNS, CDR2 SASEGT. The CDR3 bases are TGTGCCAGCAGTGAAGCGGAGGGCAGGGGGCAGGCCGAGCAGTACTTC. Translated, it gives CASSEAEGRGQAEQYF.

This chain links TRBV29-1 with TRBJ2-1; 10 bases line up with TRBD1. The ends lost 7 bases at V and 6 bases at J; junction bases unmatched: 6. Germline assignment: CDR1 SQVTM and CDR2 ANQGSEA. The CDR3 extends over 13 amino acids. The CDR3 nucleotides read TGCAGCGCAAGACAGGGGGCTGTCAATGAGCAGTTCTTC. This sequence encodes CSARQGAVNEQFF.

The chain joins TRBV2 to TRBJ1-2; TRBD1 agrees at 7 bases. This CDR3 spans 13 amino acids. V trimming: 6 bases; J trimming: 8 bases; junction bases outside the gene matches: 9. In germline, CDR1 is SNHLY, CDR2 FYNNEI. The CDR3 coding sequence is TGTGCCAGCAGCGCTAGGACAGGAAGAGGCTACACCTTC. It is translated as CASSARTGRGYTF.

This chain uses TRBV6-5 with TRBJ2-7; 9 nucleotides align to TRBD2. Germline values: CDR1 MNHEY, CDR2 SVGAGI. With V trimmed by 4 bases and J by 11 bases, 12 bases remained unmatched. The CDR3 is made up of 14 amino acids. The CDR3: CASSSPGLALGEYF. The CDR3 nucleotides are TGTGCCAGCAGTTCACCGGGACTAGCACTTGGGGAGTACTTC.

The DNA for the CDR3 is TGTGCCAGCACCGGGACAACCGACTACGAGCAGTACTTC. Translation: CASTGTTDYEQYF. The gene calls are TRBV27 and TRBJ2-7; D is perhaps TRBD1 (6 bases). This CDR3 spans 13 amino acids. V lost 7 bases and J lost 3, with 13 bases in between. From germline, CDR1 is MNHEY and CDR2 SMNVEV (reference sequence).

This chain connects TRBV27 to TRBJ2-5; TRBD2 matches 14 bases. Germline lookup yields CDR1 MNHEY and CDR2 SMNVEV (reference sequence). The CDR3 loop spans 13 amino acids. Losses at the gene ends were 5 bases for V and 13 bases for J; bases not matched to a gene: 6. The CDR3 DNA follows: TGTGCCAGCAGTCTTGGACTAGCGGGAGGCAGGTACTTC. It encodes CASSLGLAGGRYF.

V and J are TRBV27 and TRBJ1-1, with a possible D match to TRBD1 (6 bases). The CDR3 has 13 amino acids. Germline V gene data show CDR1 as MNHEY and CDR2 as SMNVEV (reference sequence). V was shortened by 6 bases and J by 0 bases, with 8 bases between the two germline ends. CDR3 nucleotides: TGTGCCAGCAGGACAGGAATGAACACTGAAGCTTTCTTT. This encodes CASRTGMNTEAFF.

This clone showed up just a few times. DNA for the CDR3: TGCGCCAGCAGCCAAGATCCGGGGTCCTACGAGCAGTACTTC. Translation gives CASSQDPGSYEQYF. The V gene is TRBV4-1, the J gene TRBJ2-7; D perhaps matches TRBD2 (5 bases). CDR1 and CDR2 from the germline V gene are MGHRA and YSYEKL. V dropped 0 bases and J dropped 1 base, with 7 bases sitting between them. This CDR3 spans 14 amino acids.